What follows are 24 T cell receptor beta chains derived from one specimen sequenced in a study of memory B cells and T cells in multiple sclerosis. Clones were sequenced by immunoSEQ multiplex PCR, and TCRdb holds only the in-frame ones, with some missing. The table has over 35,000 clones, roughly 82% seen once. For these receptors, no antigen is known. After stimulus-free culture, autoproliferating CFSE-dim and non-proliferating CFSE-high T cells were sequenced separately. Replicate wells were pooled after 6 to 8 days of stimulus-free culture of roughly 5x10^7 CFSE-labeled PBMCs. The sample comprised PBMCs from blood kept in culture. These receptors were obtained from a human donor with multiple sclerosis.

J is TRBJ1-3 and V is TRBV7-8, with TRBD1 as a possible D gene (6 bases). Germline V gene sequence: CDR1 SGHVS, CDR2 FQNEAQ. The CDR3 is 16 amino acids. With 1 base removed from V and 3 bases from J, the gap between germline ends came to 13 bases. The CDR3 protein is CASSLGSRGYGNTIYF. In DNA, the CDR3 is TGTGCCAGCAGCTTAGGTTCCAGGGGATATGGAAACACCATATATTTT.

The chain links TRBV27 to TRBJ2-7, with D tentatively TRBD1 (6 bases). V was shortened by 6 bases and J by 3 bases, with 21 bases between the two germline ends. Germline V gene sequence: CDR1 MNHEY, CDR2 SMNVEV (reference sequence). There are 16 residues in the CDR3. CDR3 sequence: CASRRRFRDTDYEQYF. In DNA, the CDR3 is TGTGCCAGCAGGCGTCGGTTCCGGGACACCGACTACGAGCAGTACTTC.

The chain recombines TRBV19 with TRBJ2-3, with 11 bases matching TRBD2. The V segment lost 3 bases and the J segment 5 bases; nucleotides outside the gene matches: 4. The CDR3 contains 15 residues. Germline CDR1 and CDR2: LNHDA and SQIVND (reference sequence). CDR3 protein: CASSMTSGEGDTQYF. CDR3 nucleotide sequence: TGTGCCAGTAGTATGACTAGCGGGGAGGGAGATACGCAGTATTTT.

The chain couples TRBV18 to TRBJ1-1, with no clear D. CDR1 is KGHSH and CDR2 is LQKENI in the germline V gene. CDR3 length: 16 amino acids. Trimming removed 0 bases at V and 0 bases at J, with 11 bases between. The CDR3, as DNA: TGTGCCAGCTCACCACCGAGGGCAGGCTTGAACACTGAAGCTTTCTTT. Translating it yields CASSPPRAGLNTEAFF.

This clone has a single count. The chain carries TRBV29-1 and TRBJ1-2; no firm D call. CDR1 is SQVTM and CDR2 is ANQGSEA in the germline V gene. V lost 7 bases, J lost 2 bases, and 20 bases lay in between. The CDR3 runs to 15 residues. CDR3 bases: TGCAGCGCCCAAACGGCCCCCCCGTGGAACTATGGCTACACCTTC. Encoded protein: CSAQTAPPWNYGYTF.

The chain carries TRBV7-2 and TRBJ2-7, with TRBD1 matching over 7 bases. The CDR3 has 15 amino acids. Per germline, CDR1 SGHTA and CDR2 FQGNSA. Germline trimming cut 5 bases from V and 5 bases from J; bases unmatched to any gene: 12. Here the CDR3 reads CASSEQDREWDEQYF. The CDR3 DNA follows: TGTGCCAGCAGCGAACAAGACAGGGAGTGGGACGAGCAGTACTTC.

CDR3 sequence reads: CASSYTQNTEAFF. CDR3 sequence (DNA): TGTGCCAGCAGTTACACACAGAACACTGAAGCTTTCTTT. The chain is built from TRBV6-6 and TRBJ1-1; D gene unclear. Germline-derived CDR1 and CDR2 are MNHNY and SVGAGI (reference sequence). V was trimmed by 2 bases and J by 1 base, leaving 5 bases between them. This CDR3 has 13 amino acids.

The CDR3 DNA sequence: TGCAGCGTTGGTGGAGGGTACGACGAGCAGTACTTC. This gives the protein CSVGGGYDEQYF. The V and J genes are TRBV29-1 and TRBJ2-7; TRBD2 is a possible D gene (6 bases). Germline V lookup: CDR1 SQVTM, CDR2 ANQGSEA. V shed 4 bases and J shed 5 bases, with 12 bases lying between them. The CDR3 spans 12 residues.

The V call is TRBV7-2, the J call TRBJ1-5; tentative D call: TRBD1 (5 bases). CDR1 is SGHTA, CDR2 FQGNSA, per germline. This CDR3 contains 14 residues. Trimming stripped 3 bases from V and 5 bases from J, with 11 bases between. CDR3 in DNA: TGTGCCAGCAGCTTCTCGGGGGAGTATCAGCCCCAGCATTTT. Translation: CASSFSGEYQPQHF.

To note about this clone: The junction shows a germline mismatch at one end, possibly a read error. The J gene is TRBJ2-3, the V gene TRBV7-7; unclear D gene. This CDR3 is 15 amino acids long. Germline-derived CDR1 and CDR2 are SSHAT and FNYEAQ (reference sequence). This chain's CDR3 is CASSRRPEPTDTQYF. The CDR3 nucleotides are TGTGCTAGCAGTCGAAGACCGGAGCCCACAGATACGCAGTATTTT. The complete variable domain, with remaining parts taken from reference TRBV7-7 and TRBJ2-3, reads GAGVSQSPRYKVTKRGQDVTLRCDPISSHATLYWYQQALGQGPEFLTYFNYEAQPDKSGLPSDRFSAERPEGSISTLTIQRTEQRDSAMYRCASSRRPEPTDTQYFGPGTRLTVL.

The chain links TRBV27 to TRBJ2-3, with D hard to call. V lost 3 bases, J lost 6 bases, and 10 bases lay in between. The CDR3 consists of 13 residues. Per the germline V gene, CDR1 is MNHEY and CDR2 is SMNVEV (reference sequence). CDR3 sequence reads: CASSFSRADTQYF. For the CDR3, the DNA is TGTGCCAGCAGTTTTTCTCGAGCGGATACGCAGTATTTT.

The chain employs TRBV2 and TRBJ2-5; D is undetermined. This CDR3 is 14 amino acids long. Germline V gene data show CDR1 as SNHLY and CDR2 as FYNNEI. V lost 1 base, J lost 0 bases, and 6 bases lay in between. Here the CDR3 reads CASSEDRYQETQYF. The CDR3 DNA reads as TGTGCCAGCAGTGAAGACAGATACCAAGAGACCCAGTACTTC.

This chain links TRBV6-1 with TRBJ1-5; the D is unclear. The length of the CDR3 is 15 residues. CDR1 MNHNS and CDR2 SASEGT come from the germline V gene. V lost 1 base, J lost 6 bases, and 13 bases lay in between. In DNA, the CDR3 is TGTGCCAGCAGTGAAGGGAGGGAATGGGCTCAGCCCCAGCATTTT. It specifies CASSEGREWAQPQHF.

The J gene is TRBJ2-7, the V gene TRBV11-3; possibly TRBD1 for D (6 bases). The germline gives CDR1 SGHNT, CDR2 YENEEA. V was pared by 5 bases and J by 3 bases, with 26 bases between. The CDR3 is 18 residues long. DNA of the CDR3: TGTGCCAGCAGCCCCCGGGACATGGAGTACAAACGGGACTACGAGCAGTACTTC. It yields the protein CASSPRDMEYKRDYEQYF. The variable domain in full, completed from reference TRBV11-3 and TRBJ2-7, reads EAGVVQSPRYKIIEKKQPVAFWCNPISGHNTLYWYLQNLGQGPELLIRYENEEAVDDSQLPKDRFSAERLKGVDSTLKIQPAELGDSAVYLCASSPRDMEYKRDYEQYFGPGTRLTVT.

This clone was seen just once. V gene TRBV5-6 combines with J gene TRBJ2-5, with D possibly called TRBD1 or TRBD2 (6 bases each). The end of the DNA fits TRBJ2-7 better, so the J call may be wrong. Germline CDR1 is SGHDT and CDR2 is YYEEEE. This CDR3 is 13 amino acids long. The CDR3 nucleotides are TGTGCCAGCCGCGGGGACACTTCCTACGAGCAGTACTTC. Its protein product is CASRGDTSYEQYF.

This rearrangement joins TRBV4-1 to TRBJ1-4; D unclear. V was trimmed by 0 bases and J by 5 bases, leaving 13 bases between them. This CDR3 is built from 16 residues. Germline CDR1 reads MGHRA; CDR2 reads YSYEKL. This CDR3 is CASSQDIGLENEKLFF. CDR3 nucleotides: TGCGCCAGCAGCCAAGATATAGGACTGGAAAATGAAAAACTGTTTTTT.

The chain recombines TRBV19 with TRBJ1-2, with 10 nucleotides matching TRBD1. J was trimmed by 5 bases and V by 6 bases; bases with no gene match: 12. Germline CDR1 LNHDA, CDR2 SQIVND (reference sequence). The CDR3 runs 16 residues. The DNA of the CDR3 is TGTGCCAGTAGGGATCTGACAGGGGGCGGCTTGTATGGCTACACCTTC. The encoded protein is CASRDLTGGGLYGYTF. The entire variable domain, with the rest obtained from reference TRBV19 and TRBJ1-2, is as follows: DGGITQSPKYLFRKEGQNVTLSCEQNLNHDAMYWYRQDPGQGLRLIYYSQIVNDFQKGDIAEGYSVSREKKESFPLTVTSAQKNPTAFYLCASRDLTGGGLYGYTFGSGTRLTVV.

The chain has TRBV11-3 and TRBJ2-2; no clear D. The CDR3 totals 16 residues. The ends were cut back, 5 bases at V and 6 bases at J, with 19 bases in the middle. Germline V gene lookup returns CDR1 SGHNT and CDR2 YENEEA. The CDR3 spells CASSLGMGTWAGELFF. In DNA, the CDR3 is TGTGCCAGCAGCCTAGGGATGGGAACATGGGCCGGGGAGCTGTTTTTT.

The chain links TRBV5-1 to TRBJ2-5, with 10 bases matching TRBD2. Germline lookup yields CDR1 SGHRS and CDR2 YFSETQ. The junction had 7 bases not matched to a gene; V was cut back by 9 bases and J by 2 bases. This CDR3 comprises 14 residues. This CDR3 reads CATSRAGGQETQYF. The CDR3 region has the DNA TGCGCCACCTCCCGAGCGGGGGGGCAAGAGACCCAGTACTTC.

The chain is built from TRBV2 and TRBJ1-5; 8 bases line up with TRBD1. The CDR3 contains 16 residues. J lost 3 bases, V lost 3 bases, and 7 bases had no gene match. Germline V gives CDR1 SNHLY, CDR2 FYNNEI. CDR3 sequence reads: CASSDTGGAYNQPQHF. As DNA, the CDR3 is TGTGCCAGCAGTGATACAGGGGGGGCCTACAATCAGCCCCAGCATTTT.

V and J are TRBV30 and TRBJ1-2; no firm D call. Germline V gene data show CDR1 as GTSNPN and CDR2 as SVGIG (reference sequence). The CDR3 totals 13 residues. CDR3 bases: TGTGTCACGGAACGGGTAGGAGACTATGGCTACACCTTC. Translated: CVTERVGDYGYTF.

There are a few counts of this clone. The chain has TRBV9 and TRBJ2-2; 8 bases are a match to TRBD1. The CDR3 has 17 residues. J was trimmed by 5 bases and V by 4 bases; bases with no gene match: 13. CDR1 is SGDLS, CDR2 YYNGEE, per germline. This CDR3 reads CASSPAQGARRTGELFF. The DNA of the CDR3 is TGTGCCAGCAGCCCTGCCCAGGGGGCGCGAAGGACCGGGGAGCTGTTTTTT.

Written as DNA, the CDR3 is TGTGCCAGCAGCGTACCCCCGACCGCAACTAATGAAAAACTGTTTTTT. This gives the protein CASSVPPTATNEKLFF. The chain links TRBV5-6 to TRBJ1-4; D is ambiguous. Germline CDR1 SGHDT, CDR2 YYEEEE. The germline V and J ends were trimmed by 4 bases and 0 bases, with 13 bases remaining between them. This CDR3 is 16 amino acids long.

V and J are TRBV5-1 and TRBJ2-1, with TRBD1 matching over 8 bases. Trimming removed 0 bases from V and 4 bases from J; junction bases left unmatched: 3. The germline V gene encodes CDR1 SGHRS and CDR2 YFSETQ. The CDR3 covers 15 residues. CDR3 sequence reads: CASSLGTGRYNEQFF. The CDR3 DNA reads as TGCGCCAGCAGCTTGGGGACAGGGAGGTACAATGAGCAGTTCTTC.